A selection of T cell receptor beta chains follows, all from one sample in a study of cytomegalovirus exposure and HLA in healthy donors. This table comes from immunoSEQ multiplex PCR, and its TCRdb copy is limited to in-frame clones, with some not included. The data contain about 55,000 clones, roughly 53% of them singletons. Sequencing used PBMCs. The receptors stem from a human donor in good health. Each CDR3 is given with its conserved first and last residue. A D gene is named only where the DNA matches it firmly. A row's size may be missing; if present it is once, few, many or a size class.

>17|TRBJ2-5|TRBD2|.|TRBV27
CATPKVLAGGVQETQYF
TGTGCCACCCCTAAGGTCTTGGCGGGGGGTGTTCAAGAGACCCAGTACTTC
>14|TRBJ1-1|.|.|TRBV6-1
CASSVGGTNTEAFF
TGTGCCAGCAGTGTGGGGGGAACGAACACTGAAGCTTTCTTT
>14|TRBJ2-1|.|.|TRBV28
CASRDGSSYNEQFF
TGTGCCAGCAGGGACGGGAGCTCCTACAATGAGCAGTTCTTC
>14|TRBJ1-4|.|few|TRBV25-1
CASSDAGRNEKLFF
TGTGCCAGCAGTGATGCCGGCAGGAATGAAAAACTGTTTTTT
>18|TRBJ1-2|TRBD1|.|TRBV28
CASRNTGTGVSIGYGYPF
TGTGCCAGCAGAAATACCGGGACAGGGGTCTCAATAGGATATGGCTACCCCTTC
>15|TRBJ2-1|TRBD1|.|TRBV18
CASSKIPGQYNEQFF
TGTGCCAGCTCAAAGATACCGGGACAGTACAATGAGCAGTTCTTC
>18|TRBJ1-5|TRBD1|few|TRBV27
CASSPYGIRQGGGQPQHF
TGTGCCAGCAGTCCCTACGGTATAAGACAGGGAGGTGGCCAGCCCCAGCATTTT
>15|TRBJ1-5|.|.|TRBV2
CASSQTRQGNQPQHF
TGTGCCAGCAGTCAAACCCGACAGGGCAATCAGCCCCAGCATTTT
>14|TRBJ1-2|TRBD1|medium-sized|TRBV6-6
CASSYWDRHAGYTF
TGTGCCAGCAGTTACTGGGACAGACATGCGGGCTACACCTTC
>17|TRBJ2-5|TRBD2|.|TRBV4-1
CASSQDGSGGVLETQYF
TGCGCCAGCAGCCAAGATGGAAGCGGGGGGGTTCTTGAGACCCAGTACTTC
>16|TRBJ1-5|.|.|TRBV10-3
CAISEYETEYNQPQHF
TGTGCCATCAGTGAGTATGAGACAGAGTACAATCAGCCCCAGCATTTT
>12|TRBJ1-5|.|.|TRBV7-9
CSSSYDRQPQHF
TGTTCCAGCAGCTACGATCGGCAGCCCCAGCATTTT
>13|TRBJ2-7|.|.|TRBV6-5
CASSSLGRSEQYF
TGTGCCAGCAGTTCCCTCGGCAGGTCCGAGCAGTACTTC
>14|TRBJ1-5|.|few|TRBV19
CASSSGGGNQPQHF
TGTGCCAGTAGTAGTGGCGGTGGCAATCAGCCCCAGCATTTT
>16|TRBJ2-6|.|.|TRBV19
CASSILQAIGANVLTF
TGTGCCAGTAGTATCCTTCAAGCTATAGGGGCCAACGTCCTGACTTTC
>14|TRBJ1-2|.|.|TRBV7-2
CASSSQGHDYGYTF
TGTGCCAGCAGCTCACAGGGTCACGACTATGGCTACACCTTC
>14|TRBJ1-4|TRBD1|few|TRBV7-2
CASSLGTGNEKLFF
TGTGCCAGCAGCTTAGGGACAGGGAATGAAAAACTGTTTTTT
>14|TRBJ2-7|TRBD2|.|TRBV30
CARDSGGASDEQYF
TGTGCCCGGGATAGCGGGGGGGCCTCGGACGAGCAGTACTTC
>12|TRBJ1-1|.|.|TRBV30
CALGGANTEAFF
TGTGCCCTGGGAGGGGCGAACACTGAAGCTTTCTTT
>14|TRBJ1-1|TRBD1|few|TRBV29-1
CSVYEGVRGAEAFF
TGCAGCGTTTACGAGGGGGTCAGGGGGGCTGAAGCTTTCTTT
>13|TRBJ2-5|TRBD1|.|TRBV7-3
CASSPDRGETQYF
TGTGCCAGCAGCCCGGACAGGGGAGAGACCCAGTACTTC
>15|TRBJ1-1|.|.|TRBV7-3
CASSAHSGQNTEAFF
TGTGCCAGCAGCGCCCACTCCGGACAGAACACTGAAGCTTTCTTT